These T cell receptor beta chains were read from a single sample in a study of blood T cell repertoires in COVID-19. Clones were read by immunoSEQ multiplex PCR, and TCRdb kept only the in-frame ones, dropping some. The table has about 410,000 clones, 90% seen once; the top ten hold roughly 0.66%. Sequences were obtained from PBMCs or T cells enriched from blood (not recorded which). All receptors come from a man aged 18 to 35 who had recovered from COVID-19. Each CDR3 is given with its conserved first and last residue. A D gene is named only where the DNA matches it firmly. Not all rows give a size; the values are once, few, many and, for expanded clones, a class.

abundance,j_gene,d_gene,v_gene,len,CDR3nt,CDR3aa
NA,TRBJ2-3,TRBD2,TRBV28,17,TGTGCCAGCAGGGACTGGGGACTAGCGGGCCCCACAGATACGCAGTATTTT,CASRDWGLAGPTDTQYF
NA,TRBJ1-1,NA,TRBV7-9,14,TGTGCCAGCAGCTTAGAGGCGGGGCACACTGAAGCTTTCTTT,CASSLEAGHTEAFF
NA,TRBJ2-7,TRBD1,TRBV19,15,TGTGCCAGTAGCTTTTCCGGGACAGGAGTCTACGAGCAGTACTTC,CASSFSGTGVYEQYF
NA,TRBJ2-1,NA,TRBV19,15,TGTGCCAGTAGGTCAGTTGTGTCCTCCTACAATGAGCAGTTCTTC,CASRSVVSSYNEQFF
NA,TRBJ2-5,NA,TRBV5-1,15,TGCGCCAGCAGCCCCGGCGGGCAGTTACAAGAGACCCAGTACTTC,CASSPGGQLQETQYF
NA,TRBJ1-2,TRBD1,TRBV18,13,TGTGCCAGCCGAGGGACAGGGGTTCATGGCTACACCTTC,CASRGTGVHGYTF
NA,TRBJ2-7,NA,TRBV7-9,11,TGTGCCAGCAGCTTAACAGGGAAACAGTACTTC,CASSLTGKQYF
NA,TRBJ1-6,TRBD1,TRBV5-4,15,TGTGCCAGCAGCTTGGAGGGACAGTTTAATTCACCCCTCCACTTT,CASSLEGQFNSPLHF
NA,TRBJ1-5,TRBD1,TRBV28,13,TGTGCCAGCAGTTGGGACAGGGATCAGCCCCAGCATTTT,CASSWDRDQPQHF
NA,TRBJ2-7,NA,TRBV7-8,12,TGTGCCAGCAGCCCGAGACTGTACGAGCAGTACTTC,CASSPRLYEQYF
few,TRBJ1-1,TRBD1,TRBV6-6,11,TGTGCCAGCAGTCGGGACAGTGAAGCTTTCTTT,CASSRDSEAFF
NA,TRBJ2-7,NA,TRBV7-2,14,TGTGCCAGCAGCGCCCGCAGATCGTCCTACGAGCAGTACTTC,CASSARRSSYEQYF
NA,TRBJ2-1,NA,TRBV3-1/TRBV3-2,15,TGTGCCAGCAGCCAAGTTCGGGACTTAAACAATGAGCAGTTCTTC,CASSQVRDLNNEQFF
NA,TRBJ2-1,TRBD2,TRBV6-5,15,TGTGCCAGCACCCGAGGGCTAGCGGTTCTCAATGAGCAGTTCTTC,CASTRGLAVLNEQFF
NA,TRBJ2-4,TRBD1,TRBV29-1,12,TGCAGCGCCTCGCAGGGGGCTGACATTCAGTACTTC,CSASQGADIQYF
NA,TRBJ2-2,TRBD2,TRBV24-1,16,TGTGCCACCAGTGATTTCGAACTAGCGAGGGCCGGGGAGCTGTTTTTT,CATSDFELARAGELFF
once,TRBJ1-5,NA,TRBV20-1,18,TGCAGTGCTAGTACCAAGGGGGAAGACATTCCCTATGATCAGCCCCAGCATTTT,CSASTKGEDIPYDQPQHF
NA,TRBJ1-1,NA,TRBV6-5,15,TGTGCCGCGGAAGCCCCAGGGGTTTATGGCACTGAAGCTTTCTTT,CAAEAPGVYGTEAFF
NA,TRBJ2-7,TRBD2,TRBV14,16,TGTGCCAGCAGCCAAGAACAAGCGGGGGTAACCTACGAGCAGTACTTC,CASSQEQAGVTYEQYF
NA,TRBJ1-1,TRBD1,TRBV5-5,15,TGTGCCAGCAGCTTGCAATTCCAGGGGGCCACTGAAGCTTTCTTT,CASSLQFQGATEAFF
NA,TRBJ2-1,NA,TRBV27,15,TGTGCCAGCAGTCCTGACAGGCTCTCCTACAATGAGCAGTTCTTC,CASSPDRLSYNEQFF
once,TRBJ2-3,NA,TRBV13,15,TGTGCCAGCAGAAGGGCTGGCAGGGACACAGATACGCAGTATTTT,CASRRAGRDTDTQYF
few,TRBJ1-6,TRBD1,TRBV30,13,TGTGCCTGGATGGGACAGGGCTCTTCACCCCTCCACTTT,CAWMGQGSSPLHF